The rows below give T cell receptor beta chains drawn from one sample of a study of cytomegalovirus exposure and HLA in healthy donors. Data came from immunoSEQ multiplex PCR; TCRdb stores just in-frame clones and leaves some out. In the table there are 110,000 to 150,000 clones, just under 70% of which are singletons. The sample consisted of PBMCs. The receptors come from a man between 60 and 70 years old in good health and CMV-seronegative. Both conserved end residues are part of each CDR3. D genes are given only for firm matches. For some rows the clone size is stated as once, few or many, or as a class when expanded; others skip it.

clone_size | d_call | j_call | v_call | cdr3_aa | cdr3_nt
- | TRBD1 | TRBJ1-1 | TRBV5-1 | CASSSTGAEAFF | TGCGCCAGCAGCTCGACAGGGGCTGAAGCTTTCTTT
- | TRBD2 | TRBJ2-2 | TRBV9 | CASGYGLAENTGELFF | TGTGCCAGCGGTTATGGGCTAGCGGAGAACACCGGGGAGCTGTTTTTT
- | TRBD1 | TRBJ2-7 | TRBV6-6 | CASSYGGTGSSYEQYF | TGTGCCAGCAGTTACGGAGGGACAGGGAGCTCCTACGAGCAGTACTTC
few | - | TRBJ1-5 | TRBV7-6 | CASSLGGELGRANQPQHF | TGTGCCAGCAGCTTAGGGGGGGAGCTGGGCAGGGCGAATCAGCCCCAGCATTTT
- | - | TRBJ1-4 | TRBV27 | CASRTGTLTTNEKLFF | TGTGCCAGCAGAACCGGGACACTGACAACTAATGAAAAACTGTTTTTT
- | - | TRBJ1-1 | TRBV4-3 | CASSQDRESTEAFF | TGCGCCAGCAGCCAAGATCGTGAGAGTACTGAAGCTTTCTTT
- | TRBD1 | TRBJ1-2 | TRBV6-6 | CASSLQGASYGYTF | TGTGCCAGCAGTCTACAGGGGGCGAGCTATGGCTACACCTTC
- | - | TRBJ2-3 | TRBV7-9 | CASSPGRETDTQYF | TGTGCCAGCAGCCCGGGACGGGAGACAGATACGCAGTATTTT
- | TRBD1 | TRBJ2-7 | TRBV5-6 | CASSLRQGGFYEQYF | TGTGCCAGCAGCTTACGACAGGGGGGATTCTACGAGCAGTACTTC
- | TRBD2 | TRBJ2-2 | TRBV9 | CASSVDLAGGGAGELFF | TGTGCCAGCAGCGTAGACCTAGCGGGAGGAGGGGCCGGGGAGCTGTTTTTT
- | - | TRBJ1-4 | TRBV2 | CASSNQRGWKLFF | TGTGCCAGCAGTAACCAGCGGGGTTGGAAACTGTTTTTT
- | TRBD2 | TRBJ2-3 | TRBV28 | CASSLGTTYTDTQYF | TGTGCCAGCAGTTTAGGGACTACCTACACAGATACGCAGTATTTT
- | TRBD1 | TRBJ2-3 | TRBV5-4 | CASSLEGQAMRDTQYF | TGTGCCAGCAGCTTGGAAGGACAGGCCATGAGGGATACGCAGTATTTT
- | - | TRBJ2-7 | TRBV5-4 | CASSLTATGSIYEQYF | TGTGCCAGCAGCTTGACCGCGACGGGATCTATCTACGAGCAGTACTTC
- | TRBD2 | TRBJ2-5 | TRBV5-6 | CASILRTSGFQETQYF | TGTGCCAGCATCCTACGGACTAGCGGGTTCCAAGAGACCCAGTACTTC
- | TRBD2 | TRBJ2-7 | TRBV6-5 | CASSSGTSYEQYF | TGTGCCAGCAGCAGCGGGACCTCCTACGAGCAGTACTTC
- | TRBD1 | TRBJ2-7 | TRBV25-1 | CASSERGTGDNEQYF | TGTGCCAGCAGTGAAAGGGGCACAGGGGACAACGAGCAGTACTTC
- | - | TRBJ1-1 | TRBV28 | CASSPWVGDTEAFF | TGTGCCAGCAGTCCCTGGGTAGGAGACACTGAAGCTTTCTTT
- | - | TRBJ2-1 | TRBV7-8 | CASSPAREQFF | TGTGCCAGCAGCCCTGCGCGGGAGCAGTTCTTC
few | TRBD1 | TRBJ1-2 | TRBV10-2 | CASSERAGTGPSYGYTF | TGCGCCAGCAGTGAGAGAGCCGGGACAGGGCCGTCCTATGGCTACACCTTC
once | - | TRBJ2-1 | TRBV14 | CASSQELGVVYNEQFF | TGTGCCAGCAGCCAAGAGTTGGGAGTCGTCTACAATGAGCAGTTCTTC
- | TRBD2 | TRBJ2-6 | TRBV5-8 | CASRMVIRGVGSGANVLTF | TGTGCCAGCAGGATGGTGATTCGGGGGGTTGGCTCTGGGGCCAACGTCCTGACTTTC
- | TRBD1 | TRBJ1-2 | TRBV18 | CASQKNRDRGDGYTF | TGTGCCAGCCAAAAAAACCGGGACAGGGGCGATGGCTACACCTTC
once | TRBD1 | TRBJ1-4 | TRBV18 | CASSQPGQLNEKLFF | TGTGCCAGCTCCCAACCGGGACAGCTTAATGAAAAACTGTTTTTT
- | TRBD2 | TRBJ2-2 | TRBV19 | CASSMGLATGELFF | TGTGCCAGTAGTATGGGACTAGCGACCGGGGAGCTGTTTTTT
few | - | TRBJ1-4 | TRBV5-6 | CASSLLGGANEKLFF | TGTGCCAGCAGCTTGCTTGGGGGGGCTAATGAAAAACTGTTTTTT
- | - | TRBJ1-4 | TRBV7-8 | CASSLSAGRENEKLFF | TGTGCCAGCAGCCTTTCGGCGGGACGGGAAAATGAAAAACTGTTTTTT
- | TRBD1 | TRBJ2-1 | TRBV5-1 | CASSLTGQYNEQFF | TGCGCCAGCAGCTTGACGGGACAGTACAATGAGCAGTTCTTC
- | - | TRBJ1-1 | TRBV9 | CASSSRGEMNTEAFF | TGTGCCAGCAGCTCGCGGGGGGAAATGAACACTGAAGCTTTCTTT
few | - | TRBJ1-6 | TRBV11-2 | CASSPSIGMHNSPLHF | TGTGCCAGCAGCCCCTCAATCGGGATGCATAATTCACCCCTCCACTTT
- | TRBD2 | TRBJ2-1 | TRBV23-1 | CASMPTGTSGRRRREQFF | TGCGCCAGCATGCCCACCGGGACTAGCGGGAGAAGGCGGCGAGAGCAGTTCTTC
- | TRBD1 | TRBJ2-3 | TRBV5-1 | CASSPLTGGRDTQYF | TGCGCCAGCAGCCCGCTGACAGGGGGGAGAGATACGCAGTATTTT
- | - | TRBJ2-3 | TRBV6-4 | CASSDGRSDTQYF | TGTGCCAGCAGTGACGGGAGGTCGGATACGCAGTATTTT
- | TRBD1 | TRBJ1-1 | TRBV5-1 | CASSARQGGNTEAFF | TGCGCCAGCAGCGCTAGACAGGGCGGGAACACTGAAGCTTTCTTT
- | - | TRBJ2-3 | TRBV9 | CASSALGRLDTDTQYF | TGTGCCAGCAGCGCCCTAGGTAGACTAGACACAGATACGCAGTATTTT
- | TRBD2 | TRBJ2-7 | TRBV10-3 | CASLAGAGSYEQYF | TGTGCCAGCTTAGCGGGAGCGGGGTCCTACGAGCAGTACTTC
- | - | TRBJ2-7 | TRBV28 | CATSSGTYEQYF | TGTGCCACTTCTTCCGGGACCTACGAGCAGTACTTC
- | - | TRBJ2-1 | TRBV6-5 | CASSYQRTGNNEQFF | TGTGCCAGCAGTTACCAAAGGACTGGAAACAATGAGCAGTTCTTC
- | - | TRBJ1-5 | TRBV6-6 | CASSYGEDQPQHF | TGTGCCAGCAGTTACGGGGAGGATCAGCCCCAGCATTTT
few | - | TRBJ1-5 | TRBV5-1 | CASSLGLSNQPQHF | TGCGCCAGCAGCTTGGGGCTTAGCAATCAGCCCCAGCATTTT
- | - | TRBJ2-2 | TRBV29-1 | CSVEGSVVTGELFF | TGCAGCGTTGAGGGCAGTGTTGTCACCGGGGAGCTGTTTTTT